These 10 T cell receptor beta chains share one sample of origin, sequenced in a study of T cell responses to AZD1222 COVID-19 vaccine. Generated by immunoSEQ multiplex PCR, the TCRdb table keeps only in-frame clones and is missing some. The sample lists 250,000 to 300,000 clones; around 93% were seen once. The source material was peripheral blood, sampled 28 days after the second AZD1222 dose. The source of these receptors is an adult who received the AZD1222 COVID-19 vaccine.

The chain joins TRBV4-1 to TRBJ1-1; 7 nucleotides match TRBD1. CDR1 MGHRA and CDR2 YSYEKL come from the germline V gene. Unmatched junction bases numbered 5, after V lost 4 bases and J lost 0 bases. CDR3 length equals 15 residues. The CDR3 coding sequence is TGCGCCAGCAGCCCGACCGGGACAGTGAACACTGAAGCTTTCTTT. Residues: CASSPTGTVNTEAFF.

This clone came up once. The chain carries TRBV6-2 or TRBV6-3 and TRBJ2-1; the D is unclear. Trimming took 9 bases from V and 4 from J, leaving 13 bases between them. The CDR3 is 13 residues long. CDR1 is MNHEY, CDR2 SVGEGT, per germline. CDR3 sequence: CASSRPPYNEQFF. CDR3 sequence (DNA): TGTGCCAGTAGCCGGCCGCCTTACAATGAGCAGTTCTTC.

The V gene is TRBV9, the J gene TRBJ2-1; the D is unclear. This CDR3 comprises 15 residues. Trimming took off 0 bases at V and 3 bases at J, with 10 bases between the two ends. CDR1 and CDR2 (germline): SGDLS, YYNGEE. The CDR3 coding sequence is TGTGCCAGCAGCGTAGTGGCGGAGTACTACAATGAGCAGTTCTTC. Translating gives CASSVVAEYYNEQFF. Filled out from reference TRBV9 and TRBJ2-1, the complete variable domain reads DSGVTQTPKHLITATGQRVTLRCSPRSGDLSVYWYQQSLDQGLQFLIQYYNGEERAKGNILERFSAQQFPDLHSELNLSSLELGDSALYFCASSVVAEYYNEQFFGPGTRLTVL.

The chain couples TRBV29-1 to TRBJ1-2, with TRBD1 as a possible D gene (5 bases). Germline CDR1 and CDR2: SQVTM and ANQGSEA. Trimming removed 3 bases from V and 5 bases from J, with 19 bases in between. The CDR3 is made up of 15 amino acids. In DNA, the CDR3 is TGCAGCGTTGACGGGACGGATATTTATGGGTATGGCTACACCTTC. Residues: CSVDGTDIYGYGYTF.

This rearrangement joins TRBV6-6 to TRBJ1-5; 9 nucleotides align to TRBD1. The CDR3 extends over 15 amino acids. The germline V gene has CDR1 MNHNY and CDR2 SVGAGI (reference sequence). V shed 3 bases, J shed 4 bases, and the junction held 4 bases outside the gene matches. CDR3 sequence (DNA): TGTGCCAGCAGTTATACCGGGACAGGGAATCAGCCCCAGCATTTT. As protein: CASSYTGTGNQPQHF.

This chain links TRBV27 with TRBJ1-2; D possibly corresponds to TRBD1 (5 bases). Trimming cost V 3 bases and J 2 bases, with 13 bases left between them. Looked up from germline, CDR1 is MNHEY and CDR2 is SMNVEV (reference sequence). The CDR3 runs 15 residues. In DNA form, the CDR3 reads TGTGCCAGCAGTTTTGACAGTATGCACAACTATGGCTACACCTTC. Protein sequence: CASSFDSMHNYGYTF.

The J gene is TRBJ2-1, the V gene TRBV4-2; 11 nucleotides match TRBD2. Germline CDR1 is LGHNA and CDR2 is YNFKEQ. CDR3 size: 15 residues. Germline trimming cut 0 bases from V and 8 bases from J; bases unmatched to any gene: 3. CDR3 coding DNA: TGTGCCAGCAGCCAAGAGGGGACTAGCGGCTATGAGCAGTTCTTC. Residues: CASSQEGTSGYEQFF.

V gene TRBV6-5 combines with J gene TRBJ1-6; no clear D. Deletions cut 2 bases from V and 5 bases from J, with 7 bases between. The CDR3 extends over 14 amino acids. Germline CDR1 is MNHEY and CDR2 is SVGAGI. The CDR3: CASSYGLNNSPLHF. The CDR3 DNA reads as TGTGCCAGCAGTTACGGGTTAAATAATTCACCCCTCCACTTT.

This sequence joins TRBV28 and TRBJ2-7; no firm D call. V was clipped by 3 bases and J by 0 bases, with 12 bases between them. The CDR3 extends over 15 amino acids. Germline V gene lookup returns CDR1 MDHEN and CDR2 SYDVKM. The CDR3 region is CASSFPRKSSYEQYF. The CDR3 nucleotides are TGTGCCAGCAGTTTCCCCAGGAAAAGCTCCTACGAGCAGTACTTC.

In this sample, this clone turned up once. V usage is TRBV7-2 and J usage is TRBJ1-5; possible D gene TRBD1, 5 bases. Germline V gene sequence: CDR1 SGHTA, CDR2 FQGNSA. Trimming removed 3 bases at V and 5 bases at J, with 8 bases between. The CDR3 runs 13 residues. CDR3 nucleotides: TGTGCCAGCAGCTTTGACAGAGATCAGCCCCAGCATTTT. The encoded protein is CASSFDRDQPQHF.